These 25 T cell receptor beta chains came from one sample sequenced in a study of blood T cell repertoires in COVID-19. Sequencing used immunoSEQ multiplex PCR; TCRdb keeps in-frame clones, though not all of them. In the table there are approximately 300,000 clones, 85% to 90% of which are singletons. The sequenced material came from PBMCs or T cells enriched from blood (not recorded which). The source is a young woman who had recovered from COVID-19.

The genes are TRBV7-3 and TRBJ2-3, with D perhaps TRBD2 (6 bases). The CDR3 loop spans 13 amino acids. The ends were cut back, 5 bases at V and 4 bases at J, with 10 bases in the middle. Germline CDR1 reads SGHTA; CDR2 reads FQGTGA. The CDR3 sequence: CASSTGTPDTQYF. The CDR3 nucleotides read TGTGCCAGCAGCACGGGGACTCCAGATACGCAGTATTTT.

V is TRBV7-9 and J is TRBJ2-7; maybe TRBD2 (5 bases). With 6 bases removed from V and 4 bases from J, the gap between germline ends came to 16 bases. This CDR3 contains 14 residues. CDR1 is SEHNR, CDR2 FQNEAQ, per germline (reference sequence). CDR3 amino acids: CASSPPSGVYEQYF. DNA of the CDR3: TGTGCCAGCAGTCCGCCTTCCGGGGTTTACGAGCAGTACTTC.

The chain couples TRBV29-1 to TRBJ2-2; 13 nucleotides agree with TRBD2. Looked up from germline, CDR1 is SQVTM and CDR2 is ANQGSEA. This CDR3 has 16 amino acids. Unmatched junction bases numbered 7, after V lost 5 bases and J lost 4 bases. The CDR3 loop is CSVRGTSGKGTGELFF. The DNA of the CDR3 is TGCAGCGTTCGTGGGACTAGCGGGAAAGGCACCGGGGAGCTGTTTTTT.

The V and J genes are TRBV30 and TRBJ1-1; TRBD1 matches at 11 bases. CDR3 length equals 14 residues. V lost 8 bases, J lost 0 bases, and 5 bases stayed unmatched. CDR1 and CDR2 (germline): GTSNPN, SVGIG (reference sequence). CDR3 nucleotides: TGTGCCCGGGACAGGGGGTCTCTGAACACTGAAGCTTTCTTT. This gives the protein CARDRGSLNTEAFF.

In this sample, this clone turned up a few times. This sequence joins TRBV2 and TRBJ1-6; maybe TRBD1 (6 bases). V lost 3 bases, J lost 5 bases, and 17 bases lay in between. Looked up from germline, CDR1 is SNHLY and CDR2 is FYNNEI. CDR3 size: 17 residues. CDR3 protein: CASSERIFTGNNSPLHF. The DNA for the CDR3 is TGTGCCAGCAGTGAGAGGATATTTACAGGGAATAATTCACCCCTCCACTTT.

This chain joins TRBV11-2 and TRBJ2-3; the D gene is possibly TRBD2 (7 bases). Germline assignment: CDR1 SGHAT and CDR2 FQNNGV. CDR3 length: 16 residues. V was cut by 5 bases and J by 4 bases, with 19 bases left in between. The CDR3 nucleotides read TGTGCCAGCAGCCCCGGGGAGGGGGGGCGAGCAGATACGCAGTATTTT. Protein sequence: CASSPGEGGRADTQYF. The variable domain in full, with the rest retrieved from reference TRBV11-2 and TRBJ2-3, is EAGVAQSPRYKIIEKRQSVAFWCNPISGHATLYWYQQILGQGPKLLIQFQNNGVVDDSQLPKDRFSAERLKGVDSTLKIQPAKLEDSAVYLCASSPGEGGRADTQYFGPGTRLTVL.

The rearrangement links TRBV21-1 to TRBJ2-7; no DNA check was done on the table's D call, TRBD1. TRBV21-1 is deemed a pseudogene. This CDR3 comprises 21 residues. The CDR3 region is CASSTNKGQGGLRVTYDEQYF. The CDR3 DNA follows: TGTGCCAGCAGCACGAACAAAGGACAGGGCGGATTGAGAGTAACCTACGATGAGCAGTACTTC.

The table lists this clone with a count of one. The V call is TRBV7-9, the J call TRBJ2-3, with 11 bases that match TRBD2. The CDR3 length is 17 residues. After removal of 5 bases from V and 2 bases from J, the junction contained 9 bases not matched to a gene. Germline V CDR1 and CDR2: SEHNR, FQNEAQ (reference sequence). This CDR3 is CASSPLTSGDPTDTQYF. DNA for the CDR3: TGTGCCAGCAGCCCTCTGACTAGCGGGGATCCCACAGATACGCAGTATTTT.

The chain employs TRBV2 and TRBJ2-7; 11 positions match TRBD1. V shed 11 bases and J 4 bases; nucleotides not matched to a gene: 7. The CDR3 loop spans 13 amino acids. CDR1 and CDR2 (germline): SNHLY, FYNNEI. The CDR3 bases are TGTGCCCAAGGGGGACAGGGGGGGTACGAGCAGTACTTC. Protein product: CAQGGQGGYEQYF. Together with reference TRBV2 and TRBJ2-7, the CDR3 gives the full variable domain: EPEVTQTPSHQVTQMGQEVILRCVPISNHLYFYWYRQILGQKVEFLVSFYNNEISEKSEIFDDQFSVERPDGSNFTLKIRSTKLEDSAMYFCAQGGQGGYEQYFGPGTRLTVT.

The chain has TRBV6-5 and TRBJ1-1, with TRBD1 as a possible D gene (5 bases). V gave up 6 bases and J gave up 8 bases, with 13 bases separating them. This CDR3 comprises 12 residues. The germline gives CDR1 MNHEY, CDR2 SVGAGI. As DNA, the CDR3 is TGTGCCAGCAGGGGGGACTTGGGGGAAGCTTTCTTT. Amino acid sequence: CASRGDLGEAFF.

The V gene is TRBV3-1 (or the pseudogene TRBV3-2), the J gene TRBJ2-3; 10 bases match TRBD1. The CDR3 spans 15 residues. Trimming removed 0 bases from V and 4 bases from J; junction bases left unmatched: 1. The germline V gene encodes CDR1 LGHDT and CDR2 YNNKEL (reference sequence). CDR3 in amino acids: CASSQEDRGADTQYF. Written as DNA, the CDR3 is TGTGCCAGCAGCCAAGAGGACAGGGGGGCAGATACGCAGTATTTT.

The gene calls are TRBV29-1 and TRBJ2-1; tentatively, D is TRBD2 (6 bases). This CDR3 comprises 12 residues. Trimming shortened V by 3 bases and J by 7 bases, and 10 bases separated the two germline ends. Germline V CDR1 and CDR2: SQVTM, ANQGSEA. DNA for the CDR3: TGCAGCGTTGATTTGGGGAGGAATGAGCAGTTCTTC. It encodes CSVDLGRNEQFF.

The V and J genes are TRBV10-2 and TRBJ1-1; D gene unclear. The CDR3 runs 13 residues. In germline, CDR1 is WSHSY, CDR2 SAAADI. V was cut by 7 bases and J by 2 bases, with 11 bases left in between. CDR3 sequence reads: CASTITVNTEAFF. Here the CDR3 DNA reads TGCGCCAGCACCATAACAGTCAACACTGAAGCTTTCTTT.

The chain has TRBV10-3 and TRBJ2-2, with D maybe TRBD2 (6 bases). The V and J ends lost 7 bases and 7 bases respectively, with 13 bases between them. In germline, CDR1 is ENHRY, CDR2 SYGVKD. The CDR3 runs to 13 residues. CDR3 amino acids: CAINIAEGGELFF. CDR3 in DNA: TGTGCCATCAATATAGCGGAAGGCGGGGAGCTGTTTTTT.

This clone was counted only a few times. The chain joins TRBV10-3 to TRBJ1-3; D gene unclear. CDR1 and CDR2 (germline): ENHRY, SYGVKD. The CDR3 runs to 10 residues. V shed 10 bases and J shed 4 bases, with 5 bases lying between them. CDR3 sequence (DNA): TGTGCCACCCAGGGAAACACCATATATTTT. Translation gives CATQGNTIYF.

This rearrangement joins TRBV3-1 (or the pseudogene TRBV3-2) to TRBJ1-2; D is possibly TRBD1 (6 bases). The CDR3 runs 12 residues. Germline assignment: CDR1 LGHDT and CDR2 YNNKEL (reference sequence). V gave up 3 bases and J gave up 8 bases, with 10 bases separating them. CDR3 bases: TGTGCCAGCAGCCAGGGGGCGCAGGGCTACACCTTC. This gives the protein CASSQGAQGYTF.

The CDR3 DNA sequence: TGTGCCAGCAGCTACGGGTCGAACACTGAAGCTTTCTTT. Translating gives CASSYGSNTEAFF. The chain uses TRBV7-8 and TRBJ1-1; D remains ambiguous. Germline assignment: CDR1 SGHVS and CDR2 FQNEAQ. The V gene lost 4 bases and the J gene lost 1 base, with 7 bases spanning the gap. The CDR3 consists of 13 residues.

The chain employs TRBV14 and TRBJ1-1; 9 nucleotides align to TRBD1. The CDR3 extends over 17 amino acids. Germline CDR1 SGHDN, CDR2 FVKESK. V was clipped by 0 bases and J by 5 bases; unmatched bases: 10. The CDR3 reads CASSQETTGGSHTEAFF. In nucleotides, the CDR3 is TGTGCCAGCAGCCAAGAAACCACAGGGGGCTCCCATACTGAAGCTTTCTTT. Full variable domain (remainder filled in from reference TRBV14 and TRBJ1-1): EAGVTQFPSHSVIEKGQTVTLRCDPISGHDNLYWYRRVMGKEIKFLLHFVKESKQDESGMPNNRFLAERTGGTYSTLKVQPAELEDSGVYFCASSQETTGGSHTEAFFGQGTRLTVV.

The chain links TRBV24-1 to TRBJ1-5; D unresolved. Trimming stripped 4 bases from V and 6 bases from J, with 12 bases between. CDR3 length: 14 residues. The germline CDR1 and CDR2 sequences are KGHDR and SFDVKD. The CDR3 region is CATSEAWATQPQHF. The DNA of the CDR3 is TGTGCCACCAGTGAAGCCTGGGCAACTCAGCCCCAGCATTTT.

The chain combines TRBV29-1 with TRBJ1-1; the match to TRBD1 covers 8 bases. J lost 6 bases, V lost 7 bases, and 7 bases had no gene match. Germline lookup yields CDR1 SQVTM and CDR2 ANQGSEA. The CDR3 sequence is 12 residues long. This CDR3 reads CSGDRTGSEAFF. The CDR3 DNA reads as TGCAGCGGAGACCGGACAGGGTCTGAAGCTTTCTTT.

V gene TRBV2 combines with J gene TRBJ2-2, with D hard to call. Germline V gene lookup returns CDR1 SNHLY and CDR2 FYNNEI. CDR3 size: 14 residues. Trimming removed 4 bases at V and 4 bases at J, with 10 bases between. CDR3 region: CASSVEPITGELFF. The CDR3 bases are TGTGCCAGCAGTGTAGAGCCGATCACCGGGGAGCTGTTTTTT. The whole variable domain, filled in from reference TRBV2 and TRBJ2-2, reads EPEVTQTPSHQVTQMGQEVILRCVPISNHLYFYWYRQILGQKVEFLVSFYNNEISEKSEIFDDQFSVERPDGSNFTLKIRSTKLEDSAMYFCASSVEPITGELFFGEGSRLTVL.

V is TRBV24-1 and J is TRBJ2-4; 15 bases are a match to TRBD2. Losses at the gene ends were 4 bases for V and 0 bases for J; bases not matched to a gene: 6. Germline V lookup: CDR1 KGHDR, CDR2 SFDVKD. This CDR3 is 19 amino acids long. The CDR3 here is CATSDPGLAGGLAKNIQYF. The CDR3 nucleotides are TGTGCCACCAGTGACCCCGGACTAGCGGGGGGGCTAGCCAAAAACATTCAGTACTTC.

This clone has just one count. The CDR3 nucleotides are TGCGCCAGCAGCTCACCGACAGAGGTTTTCGGATACGAGCAGTACTTC. Translated, it gives CASSSPTEVFGYEQYF. The rearrangement links TRBV5-1 to TRBJ2-7, with TRBD1 as a possible D gene (5 bases). V was trimmed by 3 bases and J by 4 bases, leaving 20 bases between them. Germline V gene sequence: CDR1 SGHRS, CDR2 YFSETQ. This CDR3 has 16 residues.

The chain links TRBV11-2 to TRBJ2-1, with TRBD1 matching over 7 bases. The CDR3 loop spans 13 amino acids. Germline CDR1 SGHAT, CDR2 FQNNGV. Germline trimming cut 5 bases from V and 12 bases from J; bases unmatched to any gene: 10. The CDR3 reads CASSDDRVFGQFF. In DNA, the CDR3 is TGTGCCAGCAGCGATGACAGGGTTTTTGGGCAGTTCTTC. The entire variable domain, with the rest obtained from reference TRBV11-2 and TRBJ2-1, is as follows: EAGVAQSPRYKIIEKRQSVAFWCNPISGHATLYWYQQILGQGPKLLIQFQNNGVVDDSQLPKDRFSAERLKGVDSTLKIQPAKLEDSAVYLCASSDDRVFGQFFGPGTRLTVL.

This chain links TRBV18 with TRBJ1-2; TRBD1 matches at 8 bases. Germline CDR1 KGHSH, CDR2 LQKENI. This CDR3 region has 19 residues. The V and J ends lost 4 bases and 2 bases, in that order; junction bases with no gene match: 18. The CDR3 loop is CASSRPPRDRFGTNYGYTF. The CDR3 DNA sequence: TGTGCCAGCTCACGACCGCCCCGGGACAGGTTTGGTACAAACTATGGCTACACCTTC.